What follows are 26 T cell receptor beta chains derived from one specimen sequenced in a study of cytomegalovirus exposure and HLA in healthy donors. The PCR ran on 60 Vbeta and 13 Jbeta primers. The table came from immunoSEQ multiplex PCR; TCRdb's copy has only in-frame clones and leaves some out. The data hold 200,000 to 250,000 clones, with roughly 80% observed a single time. The sequenced sample was PBMCs. Every receptor here comes from a man aged 40-49 years in good health and CMV-seronegative.

To note about this clone: In the same sample, other DNA sequences code for this CDR3. The chain recombines TRBV19 with TRBJ1-5; 9 bases map to TRBD1. The CDR3 totals 14 residues. Germline V lookup: CDR1 LNHDA, CDR2 SQIVND (reference sequence). V lost 1 base to trimming and J lost 6 bases; unmatched junction nucleotides: 1. The CDR3 sequence: CASSIGDRVQPQHF. For the CDR3, the DNA is TGTGCCAGTAGTATAGGGGACAGGGTTCAGCCCCAGCATTTT.

This clone came up once. The J gene is TRBJ1-2, the V gene TRBV9; a weak D match, TRBD1 (5 bases). Trimming removed 0 bases at V and 7 bases at J, with 10 bases between. Germline V CDR1 and CDR2: SGDLS, YYNGEE. This CDR3 region has 13 residues. CDR3 nucleotide sequence: TGTGCCAGCAGCGTAGGCGGACAAGGTGGCTACACCTTC. As protein: CASSVGGQGGYTF.

This clone counts as medium-sized. The chain employs TRBV6-1 and TRBJ2-3, with a possible D match to TRBD2 (7 bases). Trimming removed 11 bases from V and 5 bases from J, with 17 bases in between. Per the germline V gene, CDR1 is MNHNS and CDR2 is SASEGT. This CDR3 has 13 residues. The CDR3 DNA follows: TGTGCCGGGGGGGCGGGAGAGATAGATACGCAGTATTTT. This encodes CAGGAGEIDTQYF.

As to this clone: The junction does not match germline at one end; this may be a read error. The chain recombines TRBV27 with TRBJ2-3; the match to TRBD2 covers 8 bases. Germline assignment: CDR1 MNHEY and CDR2 SMNVEV (reference sequence). The CDR3 has 15 residues. CDR3 sequence reads: CASSLYWTSIDTQYF. The CDR3 DNA sequence: TGTGCCAGCAGTTTATACTGGACTAGCATAGATACGCAGTATTTT.

This clone was seen once. The V gene is TRBV7-9, the J gene TRBJ1-1; TRBD1 matches 7 bases. Germline V lookup: CDR1 SEHNR, CDR2 FQNEAQ (reference sequence). With V trimmed by 5 bases and J by 1 base, 7 bases remained unmatched. The CDR3 has 15 amino acids. CDR3 DNA: TGTGCCAGCAGCCTCCAAGGGGGCCAGAACACTGAAGCTTTCTTT. Translated, it gives CASSLQGGQNTEAFF.

The rearrangement uses TRBV19 and TRBJ1-5, with 7 bases fitting TRBD1. CDR1 is LNHDA, CDR2 SQIVND, per germline (reference sequence). This CDR3 is built from 15 residues. V lost 3 bases and J lost 3; bases outside the gene matches: 5. This CDR3 reads CASSIGRGLNQPQHF. The CDR3 bases are TGTGCCAGTAGTATCGGGAGGGGGCTCAATCAGCCCCAGCATTTT.

The V call is TRBV19, the J call TRBJ2-7, with 7 bases fitting TRBD1. This CDR3 is built from 13 residues. Germline V gene lookup returns CDR1 LNHDA and CDR2 SQIVND (reference sequence). The V segment lost 10 bases and the J segment 3 bases; nucleotides outside the gene matches: 9. The CDR3 DNA sequence: TGTGCCACCCATGACCGGGACAGCTACGAGCAGTACTTC. Translating gives CATHDRDSYEQYF.

This clone was recorded only once. This chain joins TRBV2 and TRBJ1-2; D remains unclear. Trimming removed 10 bases from V and 8 bases from J, with 20 bases in between. The CDR3 runs 13 residues. Germline V gene lookup returns CDR1 SNHLY and CDR2 FYNNEI. CDR3 region: CATPLRPLEGYTF. The CDR3 nucleotides read TGTGCCACCCCCTTAAGACCCCTGGAGGGCTACACCTTC.

The rearrangement links TRBV19 to TRBJ1-4, with 11 bases that match TRBD1. CDR3 length: 15 residues. The germline CDR1 and CDR2 sequences are LNHDA and SQIVND (reference sequence). The junction had 10 bases not matched to a gene; V was cut back by 10 bases and J by 6 bases. CDR3 protein: CATKDRGRGYEKLFF. The DNA for the CDR3 is TGTGCCACTAAGGACAGGGGGCGAGGCTATGAAAAACTGTTTTTT.

V gene TRBV29-1 combines with J gene TRBJ2-7, with D maybe TRBD2 (5 bases). CDR1 is SQVTM and CDR2 is ANQGSEA in the germline V gene. The length of the CDR3 is 13 residues. V lost 3 bases, J lost 3 bases, and 12 bases lay in between. CDR3 in amino acids: CSVDHPDFYEQYF. The CDR3 DNA sequence: TGCAGCGTTGACCATCCGGACTTCTACGAGCAGTACTTC.

Only a few counts were recorded for this clone. CDR3 residues: CASSAPKRGVTDTQYF. CDR3 sequence (DNA): TGTGCCAGCAGCGCTCCGAAGCGGGGGGTCACAGATACGCAGTATTTT. This sequence joins TRBV4-2 and TRBJ2-3; TRBD2 agrees at 9 bases. The CDR3 consists of 16 residues. CDR1 LGHNA and CDR2 YNFKEQ come from the germline V gene. V shed 5 bases and J 2 bases; nucleotides not matched to a gene: 8.

Remarks on this clone: The germline gene is not matched at one end of the junction; a read error may be the cause. The chain combines TRBV7-9 with TRBJ1-1, with unresolved D. This CDR3 region has 14 residues. In germline, CDR1 is SEHNR, CDR2 FQNEAQ (reference sequence). The CDR3 DNA is TGTTCCAGCAGCCCCATATACGGTGGCACTGAAGCTTTCTTT. Amino acids: CSSSPIYGGTEAFF.

V is TRBV21-1 and J is TRBJ2-7; TRBD1, the table's D call, lacks a check against the DNA. TRBV21-1 is designated a pseudogene. CDR3 length: 15 amino acids. In nucleotides, the CDR3 is TGTGCCAGCAGCGGCGGGACAGAGGACACCTACGAGCAGTACTTC. Its protein product is CASSGGTEDTYEQYF.

This chain links TRBV4-1 with TRBJ2-1, with TRBD2 identical over 8 bases. Unmatched junction bases numbered 10, after V lost 0 bases and J lost 15 bases. The CDR3 is 14 residues long. Germline values: CDR1 MGHRA, CDR2 YSYEKL. Here the CDR3 DNA reads TGCGCCAGCAGCCAAGATAGGATGCCGGGAGGGGGGTTCTTC. It encodes CASSQDRMPGGGFF.

V gene TRBV7-9 combines with J gene TRBJ1-1; tentatively, D is TRBD1 (6 bases). CDR1 and CDR2 from the germline V gene are SEHNR and FQNEAQ (reference sequence). Trimming removed 5 bases from V and 5 bases from J, with 15 bases in between. The CDR3 is made up of 14 amino acids. CDR3 in amino acids: CASSTWTDATEAFF. In nucleotides, the CDR3 is TGTGCCAGCAGCACCTGGACAGATGCGACTGAAGCTTTCTTT.

In this sample, this clone turned up a few times. V gene TRBV28 combines with J gene TRBJ1-2; 11 bases line up with TRBD1. The CDR3 totals 14 residues. The V gene's germline CDR1 is MDHEN and CDR2 SYDVKM. V was pared by 5 bases and J by 6 bases, with 5 bases of the junction left unmatched. In DNA, the CDR3 is TGTGCCAGCAGTAAGGACAGGGGGCGGGATGGCTACACCTTC. This gives the protein CASSKDRGRDGYTF.

The chain links TRBV19 to TRBJ1-1; 7 positions match TRBD1. The germline V gene encodes CDR1 LNHDA and CDR2 SQIVND (reference sequence). Losses at the gene ends were 3 bases for V and 12 bases for J; bases not matched to a gene: 16. This CDR3 spans 15 amino acids. The CDR3 nucleotides read TGTGCCAGTAGTATGTTGGGACAGTTAACGACGATAACTTTCTTT. Amino acids: CASSMLGQLTTITFF.

The chain combines TRBV28 with TRBJ1-1; TRBD1 aligns across 8 bases. Unmatched junction bases numbered 4, after V lost 6 bases and J lost 4 bases. Germline V gives CDR1 MDHEN, CDR2 SYDVKM. The CDR3 covers 13 residues. The DNA for the CDR3 is TGTGCCAGCAGGAATACAGGGGGCACTGAAGCTTTCTTT. This codes for CASRNTGGTEAFF.

The genes are TRBV6-9 and TRBJ2-1; the match to TRBD2 covers 10 bases. The CDR3 runs to 19 residues. In germline, CDR1 is MNHGY, CDR2 SVAAGI. Trimming at V came to 5 bases and at J to 3 bases, leaving 16 bases not matched to a gene. This CDR3 reads CASSPPGATSGWVYNEQFF. CDR3 sequence (DNA): TGTGCCAGCAGTCCCCCAGGGGCGACTAGCGGGTGGGTCTACAATGAGCAGTTCTTC.

This clone occurred once. This CDR3 is CASSSGDRGEGQPQHF. In DNA, the CDR3 is TGTGCCAGCAGCTCGGGGGACAGGGGAGAAGGTCAGCCCCAGCATTTT. V usage is TRBV7-9 and J usage is TRBJ1-5; 10 bases are a match to TRBD1. The junction had 9 bases not matched to a gene; V was cut back by 4 bases and J by 6 bases. CDR3 size: 16 residues. CDR1 is SEHNR and CDR2 is FQNEAQ in the germline V gene (reference sequence).

The V gene is TRBV2, the J gene TRBJ2-1; D gene ambiguous. V gave up 4 bases and J gave up 0 bases, with 19 bases separating them. CDR1 and CDR2 from the germline V gene are SNHLY and FYNNEI. This CDR3 contains 18 residues. The CDR3 DNA sequence: TGTGCCAGCAGTGGAGTTCCGCAGGATCAGAGCTCCTACAATGAGCAGTTCTTC. Translating it yields CASSGVPQDQSSYNEQFF. The variable domain in full, with the rest retrieved from reference TRBV2 and TRBJ2-1, is EPEVTQTPSHQVTQMGQEVILRCVPISNHLYFYWYRQILGQKVEFLVSFYNNEISEKSEIFDDQFSVERPDGSNFTLKIRSTKLEDSAMYFCASSGVPQDQSSYNEQFFGPGTRLTVL.

The chain links TRBV18 to TRBJ2-3; 7 bases line up with TRBD1. This CDR3 has 16 residues. The trim removed 4 bases at V and 0 bases at J, leaving 7 bases unmatched. CDR1 and CDR2 (germline): KGHSH, LQKENI. The DNA for the CDR3 is TGTGCCAGCTCACAACAGGGGATGATTAGCACAGATACGCAGTATTTT. Protein product: CASSQQGMISTDTQYF.

This chain joins TRBV6-1 and TRBJ2-7; the match to TRBD1 covers 8 bases. CDR1 and CDR2 (germline): MNHNS, SASEGT. Losses at the gene ends were 5 bases for V and 0 bases for J; bases not matched to a gene: 6. This CDR3 has 15 residues. This CDR3 is CASSLDRVGSYEQYF. The CDR3 DNA reads TGTGCCAGCAGTCTGGACAGGGTAGGCTCCTACGAGCAGTACTTC.

This clone was picked up a small number of times. The chain uses TRBV5-6 and TRBJ1-4, with 7 bases identical to TRBD1. Germline CDR1 reads SGHDT; CDR2 reads YYEEEE. V was clipped by 2 bases and J by 7 bases; unmatched bases: 5. CDR3 size: 14 residues. The CDR3, as DNA: TGTGCCAGCAGCTTCCGACAGGGAGGTGAAAAACTGTTTTTT. Residues: CASSFRQGGEKLFF.

Concerning this clone itself: One end of the junction varies from germline; a read error may be responsible. The gene calls are TRBV5-1 and TRBJ2-7, with D tentatively TRBD2 (5 bases). The CDR3 covers 15 residues. In germline, CDR1 is SGHRS, CDR2 YFSETQ. In DNA, the CDR3 is TGCGCCAGCAGCTTGGAAGGACTCGGCTCCAACGAGCAGTACTTC. Its translation: CASSLEGLGSNEQYF.

This sequence joins TRBV7-2 and TRBJ2-2, with TRBD2 as a possible D gene (6 bases). The germline V gene has CDR1 SGHTA and CDR2 FQGNSA. The CDR3 is 16 amino acids. Between the trimmed V and J ends, which lost 2 bases and 4 bases, there was a span of 14 bases. The chain's CDR3 is CASSLYGSGLTGELFF. The DNA of the CDR3 is TGTGCCAGCAGCTTATATGGTAGCGGACTCACCGGGGAGCTGTTTTTT.